Listed below are T cell receptor beta chains from one sample, sequenced in a study of CD8+CD57+ T cells in acquired aplastic anemia. A single record per CDR3 protein comes from TCRdb applying MiXCR to the reads. The table has roughly 240,000 distinct CDR3 sequences, 40% to 50% seen once. Sequencing input: sorted CD4+, CD8+, or CD8+CD57+ T cells (not recorded which) from PBMCs. The receptor set was obtained from a human donor with aplastic anemia. Both conserved end residues are part of each CDR3. A D gene is named only where the DNA matches it firmly. The listing skips clone size in some rows; elsewhere it reads once, few, many or a size class.

>NA|TRBJ1-2|many|TRBV9
TGTGCCAGCAGTCTCCGGGACGGCTATGGCTACACCTTC
CASSLRDGYGYTF
>NA|TRBJ1-3|few|TRBV28
TGTGCCAGCACCGACGTTGCTGGAAACACCATATATTTT
CASTDVAGNTIYF
>TRBD1|TRBJ2-3|NA|TRBV6-5
TGTGCCAGCAGTCTTTCGAAGGACAGGGAAACCCCCACAGATACGCAGTATTTT
CASSLSKDRETPTDTQYF
>NA|TRBJ2-5|NA|TRBV9
TGTGCCAGCAGCGGAGGACGGAGAATTCAAGAGACCCAGTACTTC
CASSGGRRIQETQYF
>TRBD1|TRBJ1-1|many|TRBV7-3
TGTGCCAGCAGCTACCGGACAGGCCGAATGAACACTGAAGCTTTCTTT
CASSYRTGRMNTEAFF
>NA|TRBJ2-5|NA|TRBV7-2
TGTGCCAGCAGCTTAGAAGGGGCAGCAGAAGAGACCCAGTACTTC
CASSLEGAAEETQYF
>NA|TRBJ1-2|NA|TRBV10-3
TGTGCCATAAAGGGTCAGGGGTCCTATGGCTACACCTTC
CAIKGQGSYGYTF
>NA|TRBJ1-6|NA|TRBV7-9
TGTGCCAGCAGCTTAGGGGGATTGGGAGGATATTCACCCCTCCACTTT
CASSLGGLGGYSPLHF
>NA|TRBJ2-7|many|TRBV4-1
TGCGCCAGCAGCCAAGTTCCAGGGGCGGACTACGAGCAGTACTTC
CASSQVPGADYEQYF
>TRBD2|TRBJ2-1|NA|TRBV15
TGTGCCACCAGCAGAGGGACTAGCGGGAGATATGAGCAGTTCTTC
CATSRGTSGRYEQFF
>TRBD2|TRBJ2-5|NA|TRBV10-3
TGTGCCATCAACAGATCGGCGGGGACTAGCGGACCGGGGGAGACCCAGTACTTC
CAINRSAGTSGPGETQYF
>TRBD2|TRBJ2-2|once|TRBV20-1
TGCAGTGCTACGGGACTAGCGGGAGAGGGCGCCACCGGGGAGCTGTTTTTT
CSATGLAGEGATGELFF
>TRBD1|TRBJ1-2|NA|TRBV6-5
TGTGCCAGCAGTTCTCCGGACAGGTCTTATGGCTACACCTTC
CASSSPDRSYGYTF
>NA|TRBJ1-1|NA|TRBV29-1
TGCAGCGCAGGACACCCTGGGAGCACTGAAGCTTTCTTT
CSAGHPGSTEAFF